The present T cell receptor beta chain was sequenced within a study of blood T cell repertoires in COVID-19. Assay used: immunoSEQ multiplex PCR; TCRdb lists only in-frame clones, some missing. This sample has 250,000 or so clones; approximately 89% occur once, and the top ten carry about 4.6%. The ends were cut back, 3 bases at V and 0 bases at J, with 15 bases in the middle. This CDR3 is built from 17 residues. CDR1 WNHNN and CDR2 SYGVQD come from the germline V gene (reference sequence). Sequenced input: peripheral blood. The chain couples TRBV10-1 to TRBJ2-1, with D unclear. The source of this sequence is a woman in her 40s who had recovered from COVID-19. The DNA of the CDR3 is TGCGCCAGCAGTGAAGGAAGACTCCTCGACTCCTACAATGAGCAGTTCTTC. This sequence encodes CASSEGRLLDSYNEQFF.